A selection of T cell receptor beta chains follows, all from one sample in a study of response to subunit inactivated influenza vaccine. Each CDR3 protein is one row after TCRdb ran MiXCR on the RT-PCR reads. The sample contains over 800,000 distinct CDR3 sequences, 21% of which appear only once. The sample here was PBMCs from blood, taken more than 4 days after vaccination. The receptors were gathered from a man aged 50 to 60 who received an inactivated influenza vaccine. Each CDR3 is given with its conserved first and last residue. The D gene is left open where the match is weak. Part of the rows lack a size; the others show once, few, many or a class for expanded clones.

>TRBV6-1|-|-|TRBJ1-1
TGTGCCAGCAGTACGACAGCGGTAAAGAACACTGAAGCTTTCTTT
CASSTTAVKNTEAFF
>TRBV5-1|-|-|TRBJ1-2
TGCGCCAGCAGCTTGGAGGGGCGAAGCTATGGCTACACCTTC
CASSLEGRSYGYTF
>TRBV6-2/TRBV6-3|-|-|TRBJ2-1
TGTGCCAGCAGTCGTACGGAGGGGTACAATGAGCAGTTCTTC
CASSRTEGYNEQFF
>TRBV20-1|TRBD2|few|TRBJ2-3
TGCAGTGCTAGTGGCGCGGGGCTAGCGGGAGTCGTAGATACGCAGTATTTT
CSASGAGLAGVVDTQYF
>TRBV10-3|-|-|TRBJ1-5
TGTGCCATCAGTACTGCCCCGGGCAATCAGCCCCAGCATTTT
CAISTAPGNQPQHF
>TRBV6-2/TRBV6-3|TRBD2|few|TRBJ2-1
TGTGCCAGCAGTCCAAGCGGGAGGGCCGAGTTCTACAATGAGCAGTTCTTC
CASSPSGRAEFYNEQFF
>TRBV28|-|few|TRBJ1-4
TGTGCCAGCAGCACGCGGCGGGGCGGTGAAAAACTGTTTTTT
CASSTRRGGEKLFF
>TRBV20-1|TRBD2|few|TRBJ2-1
TGCAGTGCTAGAGAAGCGGGAGGTAGACACAATGAGCAGTTCTTC
CSAREAGGRHNEQFF
>TRBV10-3|-|-|TRBJ2-2
TGTGCCATCAGTGAAGGGGTTACCGGGGAGCTGTTTTTT
CAISEGVTGELFF
>TRBV9|-|-|TRBJ2-2
TGTGCCAGCAGCGTAGCTACTTGGGATGCCGGGGAGCTGTTTTTT
CASSVATWDAGELFF
>TRBV28|TRBD2|-|TRBJ2-1
TGTGCCAGCAGTCCTTTGGCGGGGAGGGCGGGAGATGAGCAGTTCTTC
CASSPLAGRAGDEQFF
>TRBV20-1|-|many|TRBJ2-4
TGCAGTGCTAGAGATGGACGGGGGCTGCTAGCCAAAAACATTCAGTACTTC
CSARDGRGLLAKNIQYF
>TRBV20-1|TRBD1|few|TRBJ2-4
TGCAGTGCTAGCCTCACGACAGGGTCGGACATTCAGTACTTC
CSASLTTGSDIQYF